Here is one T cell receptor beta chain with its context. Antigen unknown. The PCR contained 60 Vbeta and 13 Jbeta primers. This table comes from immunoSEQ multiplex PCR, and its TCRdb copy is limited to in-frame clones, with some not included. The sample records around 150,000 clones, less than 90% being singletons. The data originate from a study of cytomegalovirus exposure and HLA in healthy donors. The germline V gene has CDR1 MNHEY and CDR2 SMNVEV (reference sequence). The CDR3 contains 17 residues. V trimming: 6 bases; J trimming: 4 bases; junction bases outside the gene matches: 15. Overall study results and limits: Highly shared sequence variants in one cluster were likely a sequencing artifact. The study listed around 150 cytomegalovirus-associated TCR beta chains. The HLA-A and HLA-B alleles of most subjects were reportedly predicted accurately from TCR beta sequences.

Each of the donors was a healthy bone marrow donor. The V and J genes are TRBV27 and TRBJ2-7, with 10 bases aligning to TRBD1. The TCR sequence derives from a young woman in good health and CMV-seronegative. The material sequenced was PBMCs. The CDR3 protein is CASRDRGDRLEQYEQYF. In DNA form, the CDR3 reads TGTGCCAGCAGGGACAGGGGGGATAGACTAGAACAATACGAGCAGTACTTC.